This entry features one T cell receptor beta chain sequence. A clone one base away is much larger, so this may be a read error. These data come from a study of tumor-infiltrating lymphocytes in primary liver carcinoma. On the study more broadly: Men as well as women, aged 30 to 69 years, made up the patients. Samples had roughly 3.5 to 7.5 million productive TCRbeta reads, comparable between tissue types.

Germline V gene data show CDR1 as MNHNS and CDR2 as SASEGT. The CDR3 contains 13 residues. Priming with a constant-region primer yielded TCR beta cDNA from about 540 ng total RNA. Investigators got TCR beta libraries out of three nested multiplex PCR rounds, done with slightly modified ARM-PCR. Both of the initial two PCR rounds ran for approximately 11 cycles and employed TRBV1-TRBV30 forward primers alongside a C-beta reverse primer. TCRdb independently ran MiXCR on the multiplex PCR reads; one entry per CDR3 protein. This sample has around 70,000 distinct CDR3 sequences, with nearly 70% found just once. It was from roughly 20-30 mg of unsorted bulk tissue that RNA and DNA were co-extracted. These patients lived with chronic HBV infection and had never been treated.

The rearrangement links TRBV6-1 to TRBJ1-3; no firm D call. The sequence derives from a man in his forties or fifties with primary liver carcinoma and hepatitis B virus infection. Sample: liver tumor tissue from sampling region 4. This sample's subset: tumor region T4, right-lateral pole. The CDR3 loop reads CTSSEDPGNTIYF. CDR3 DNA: TGTACCAGCAGTGAAGACCCTGGAAACACCATATATTTT.